A single sample gave rise to the 24 T cell receptor beta chains below, sequenced in a study of blood T cell repertoires in COVID-19. Method: immunoSEQ multiplex PCR; TCRdb's copy keeps in-frame clones and lacks some. The sample has 110,000 to 150,000 clones; 88% are singletons. Sequencing was carried out using peripheral blood. The source is a woman between 45 and 65 years old with acute or convalescent COVID-19.

This chain uses TRBV5-1 with TRBJ2-2; tentative D call: TRBD1 (6 bases). Trimming took 4 bases from V and 4 from J, leaving 11 bases between them. Germline loops: CDR1 SGHRS, CDR2 YFSETQ. There are 14 residues in the CDR3. The CDR3 loop reads CASSPDSPTGELFF. The CDR3 nucleotides are TGCGCCAGCAGCCCGGACAGTCCCACCGGGGAGCTGTTTTTT.

This chain joins TRBV27 and TRBJ1-6; D uncertain. Trimming left V 6 bases short and J 8 bases short, with 17 bases between. The CDR3 runs 15 residues. Germline lookup yields CDR1 MNHEY and CDR2 SMNVEV (reference sequence). The CDR3 spells CASRARPIRDSPLHF. CDR3 DNA: TGTGCCAGCAGGGCACGGCCGATCCGGGATTCACCCCTCCACTTT.

The gene calls are TRBV2 and TRBJ1-3; the D is unclear. Germline V gene data show CDR1 as SNHLY and CDR2 as FYNNEI. With 3 bases removed from V and 0 bases from J, the gap between germline ends came to 12 bases. The CDR3 consists of 16 residues. The CDR3 loop is CASSEFVSFSGNTIYF. CDR3 DNA sequence: TGTGCCAGCAGTGAGTTTGTGTCATTCTCTGGAAACACCATATATTTT. The complete variable domain, with remaining parts taken from reference TRBV2 and TRBJ1-3, reads EPEVTQTPSHQVTQMGQEVILRCVPISNHLYFYWYRQILGQKVEFLVSFYNNEISEKSEIFDDQFSVERPDGSNFTLKIRSTKLEDSAMYFCASSEFVSFSGNTIYFGEGSWLTVV.

J is TRBJ2-1 and V is TRBV4-1; D is possibly TRBD2 (6 bases). Germline lookup yields CDR1 MGHRA and CDR2 YSYEKL. The germline V and J ends were trimmed by 1 base and 5 bases, with 18 bases remaining between them. The CDR3 is 17 amino acids. The CDR3 nucleotides read TGCGCCAGCAGCCAAGTGACGGTGCGGGGTTGGGACAATGAGCAGTTCTTC. Translated: CASSQVTVRGWDNEQFF.

The rearrangement joins TRBV7-9 to TRBJ1-1, with D uncertain. The CDR3 totals 13 residues. Looked up from germline, CDR1 is SEHNR and CDR2 is FQNEAQ (reference sequence). The germline V and J ends were trimmed by 5 bases and 0 bases, with 7 bases remaining between them. The CDR3 spells CASSTVVNTEAFF. The CDR3 nucleotides are TGTGCCAGCAGCACTGTAGTGAACACTGAAGCTTTCTTT.

The chain is built from TRBV9 and TRBJ1-5; 8 nucleotides match TRBD1. The CDR3 consists of 14 residues. Trimming removed 4 bases from V and 5 bases from J; junction bases left unmatched: 5. CDR1 is SGDLS and CDR2 is YYNGEE in the germline V gene. CDR3 nucleotides: TGTGCCAGCAGCCGGACAGGGAGGGATCAGCCCCAGCATTTT. It codes for CASSRTGRDQPQHF.

This clone was found once. The chain is built from TRBV18 and TRBJ1-1; 9 positions agree with TRBD1. V lost 2 bases and J lost 6; bases outside the gene matches: 7. This CDR3 contains 15 residues. Germline V gene data show CDR1 as KGHSH and CDR2 as LQKENI. In DNA, the CDR3 is TGTGCCAGCTCACCATCAACAGGGGACAGGGCTGAAGCTTTCTTT. This translates into CASSPSTGDRAEAFF.

The V call is TRBV5-6, the J call TRBJ1-6, with a weak D call TRBD1 (6 bases). The germline V gene has CDR1 SGHDT and CDR2 YYEEEE. CDR3 length: 17 residues. V was cut by 0 bases and J by 9 bases, with 19 bases left in between. As DNA, the CDR3 is TGTGCCAGCAGCTTGGCTTCTTCGCAGGGGTGGGGTTCACCCCTCCACTTT. Encoded protein: CASSLASSQGWGSPLHF.

The CDR3 nucleotides are TGTGCCATCAGTGAGAGGTTGGCAACAGCTTCAAGCAATCAGCCCCAGCATTTT. Translated: CAISERLATASSNQPQHF. The chain recombines TRBV10-3 with TRBJ1-5; D remains ambiguous. From germline, CDR1 is ENHRY and CDR2 SYGVKD. V was trimmed by 2 bases and J by 1 base, leaving 18 bases between them. This CDR3 is 18 amino acids long.

The chain is built from TRBV18 and TRBJ2-7, with D possibly matching TRBD1 (6 bases). CDR1 and CDR2 from the germline V gene are KGHSH and LQKENI. The V end lost 3 bases, the J end lost 2 bases, and 8 bases lay between the germline ends. This CDR3 is 13 amino acids long. CDR3 in amino acids: CASSPGQPYEQYF. The CDR3 DNA follows: TGTGCCAGCTCACCCGGACAGCCCTACGAGCAGTACTTC.

The chain recombines TRBV5-6 with TRBJ2-7, with D perhaps TRBD2 (5 bases). This CDR3 contains 14 residues. Germline CDR1 reads SGHDT; CDR2 reads YYEEEE. V lost 5 bases and J lost 2, with 14 bases in between. This CDR3 reads CASSTSGGAYEQYF. The CDR3 bases are TGTGCCAGCAGTACGTCCGGAGGCGCCTACGAGCAGTACTTC.

The chain uses TRBV2 and TRBJ1-3; the D gene is possibly TRBD1 (5 bases). The ends were cut back, 7 bases at V and 0 bases at J, with 10 bases in the middle. Germline CDR1 reads SNHLY; CDR2 reads FYNNEI. The CDR3 runs to 14 residues. CDR3 protein: CASTGHPSGNTIYF. The DNA of the CDR3 is TGTGCCAGCACCGGACACCCCTCTGGAAACACCATATATTTT.

V usage is TRBV9 and J usage is TRBJ1-5; D possibly corresponds to TRBD1 (5 bases). The CDR3 has 15 residues. Trimming pared 3 bases from V and 4 bases from J, leaving 14 bases between. Germline loops: CDR1 SGDLS, CDR2 YYNGEE. CDR3 sequence reads: CASSEAGGGNQPQHF. DNA for the CDR3: TGTGCCAGCAGCGAGGCAGGTGGGGGGAATCAGCCCCAGCATTTT.

The gene calls are TRBV28 and TRBJ1-5; 8 nucleotides agree with TRBD1. Germline V CDR1 and CDR2: MDHEN, SYDVKM. The ends lost 5 bases at V and 1 base at J; junction bases unmatched: 4. The CDR3 contains 15 residues. CDR3 loop: CASSPHRGSNQPQHF. The CDR3 nucleotides read TGTGCCAGCAGTCCACACAGGGGGAGCAATCAGCCCCAGCATTTT.

The gene calls are TRBV19 and TRBJ1-2; D not resolved. Looked up from germline, CDR1 is LNHDA and CDR2 is SQIVND (reference sequence). The CDR3 totals 13 residues. The V and J ends lost 3 bases and 8 bases respectively, with 13 bases between them. The CDR3 region has the DNA TGTGCCAGTAGTATTTTTGACACAAGAGGCTACACCTTC. This codes for CASSIFDTRGYTF.

Comment on this clone: The DNA is omitted, as the CDR3 cannot be located on it reliably, and the CDR3 follows TCRdb's listing. This rearrangement joins TRBV27 to TRBJ1-5; whether TRBD1, the table's D call, matches the DNA was not checked. Germline CDR1 reads MNHEY; CDR2 reads SMNVEV (reference sequence). The CDR3 contains 15 residues when both ends are counted. CDR3 sequence: CASSSSDTYNQPQHF.

V usage is TRBV25-1 and J usage is TRBJ2-5, with D possibly being TRBD2 (6 bases). This CDR3 comprises 15 residues. Trimming stripped 8 bases from V and 4 bases from J, with 20 bases between. Germline values: CDR1 MGHDK, CDR2 SYGVNS. The CDR3 is CASGRGGDPRETQYF. The CDR3 coding sequence is TGTGCCAGCGGTCGGGGCGGGGATCCAAGAGAGACCCAGTACTTC.

The chain recombines TRBV4-1 with TRBJ2-1, with a tentative D call TRBD2 (6 bases). The CDR3 spans 16 residues. Germline CDR1 MGHRA, CDR2 YSYEKL. V was shortened by 0 bases and J by 4 bases, with 13 bases between the two germline ends. The CDR3 sequence is CASSQDFSGVYNEQFF. In DNA form, the CDR3 reads TGCGCCAGCAGCCAAGATTTTAGCGGTGTTTACAATGAGCAGTTCTTC.

This clone was found once. The genes are TRBV28 and TRBJ2-3, with D maybe TRBD1 (5 bases). V gave up 3 bases and J gave up 2 bases, with 12 bases separating them. CDR1 is MDHEN and CDR2 is SYDVKM in the germline V gene. There are 15 residues in the CDR3. CDR3 DNA sequence: TGTGCCAGCAGTTTCTTTCAGGGTTTCACAGATACGCAGTATTTT. Encoded protein: CASSFFQGFTDTQYF.

V usage is TRBV10-1 and J usage is TRBJ1-1; D may be TRBD1 (5 bases). V lost 4 bases and J lost 1, with 7 bases in between. CDR3 length: 13 amino acids. Looked up from germline, CDR1 is WNHNN and CDR2 is SYGVQD (reference sequence). CDR3 amino acids: CASSVRENTEAFF. In DNA, the CDR3 is TGCGCCAGCAGTGTCAGGGAGAACACTGAAGCTTTCTTT.

The chain has TRBV7-9 and TRBJ1-2; D gene unclear. The CDR3 covers 12 residues. V shed 6 bases and J shed 1 base, with 6 bases lying between them. Germline loops: CDR1 SEHNR, CDR2 FQNEAQ (reference sequence). CDR3 coding DNA: TGTGCCAGCAGGAACGGTAACTATGGCTACACCTTC. Residues: CASRNGNYGYTF.

The rearrangement links TRBV28 to TRBJ1-1, with a weak D call TRBD1 (5 bases). Trimming took 7 bases from V and 10 from J, leaving 22 bases between them. Germline values: CDR1 MDHEN, CDR2 SYDVKM. There are 14 residues in the CDR3. CDR3 coding DNA: TGTGCCAGCACCATAGGGCAGGGAATTAGGGCAGCTTTCTTT. This gives the protein CASTIGQGIRAAFF.

The rearrangement joins TRBV30 to TRBJ1-1; D is unclear. The V end lost 1 base, the J end lost 4 bases, and 7 bases lay between the germline ends. The CDR3 covers 12 residues. Per the germline V gene, CDR1 is GTSNPN and CDR2 is SVGIG (reference sequence). The CDR3 bases are TGTGCCTGGAGTGAGCGGGTCACTGAAGCTTTCTTT. Translation: CAWSERVTEAFF.

The chain has TRBV13 and TRBJ2-5; 10 bases are shared with TRBD2. Germline values: CDR1 PRHDT, CDR2 FYEKMQ (reference sequence). The CDR3 has 14 amino acids. Trimming took 4 bases from V and 4 from J; bases not matched to a gene: 3. CDR3 loop: CASSSSGSGETQYF. CDR3 bases: TGTGCCAGCAGCTCTAGCGGGAGCGGAGAGACCCAGTACTTC.